Described below is a single T cell receptor beta chain sequence and its context. What it binds is not known. The data were obtained in a study of cytomegalovirus exposure and HLA in healthy donors. Germline loops: CDR1 SGHDT, CDR2 YYEEEE. V lost 8 bases, J lost 8 bases, and 19 bases stayed unmatched. The CDR3 has 16 residues. Study results and limitations: In a later analysis, approximately 18,000 TCR beta sequences were associated with HLA alleles at 0.05 false discovery rate. According to reports, the classifier identified cytomegalovirus status with high specificity and sensitivity. The study listed roughly 160 cytomegalovirus-associated TCR beta chains.

The PCR ran on 60 Vbeta and 13 Jbeta primers. Only in-frame clones appear in the TCRdb table, and some are missing; sequencing was by immunoSEQ multiplex PCR. The table has 180,000 or so clones, approximately 83% seen once; the top ten hold 7.5% to 10%. The sequence was collected from a man younger than 35 in good health and CMV-seropositive. Sequencing used PBMCs. The chain combines TRBV5-6 with TRBJ2-7; 10 nucleotides align to TRBD2. CDR3 loop: CASPLNPSGSPYKQYF. The CDR3 coding sequence is TGTGCCAGTCCGCTGAACCCTAGCGGGAGCCCGTACAAGCAGTACTTC. The variable domain in full, with the rest retrieved from reference TRBV5-6 and TRBJ2-7, is DAGVTQSPTHLIKTRGQQVTLRCSPKSGHDTVSWYQQALGQGPQFIFQYYEEEERQRGNFPDRFSGHQFPNYSSELNVNALLLGDSALYLCASPLNPSGSPYKQYFGPGTRLTVT.